One T cell receptor (beta chain) is described in this entry. The sample comes from a study of shared clonotypes between healthy human individuals. Background on the study: There were three CD4 naive, three CD4 memory, two CD8 naive and one CD8 memory plates per donor.

Deep-level assay runs were performed. Repertoires were generated with immunoSEQ multiplex PCR, while TCRdb's copy carries only in-frame clones and drops some. The table shows some 2.3 million clones, with roughly 93% occurring only once. Into CD45RA+ naive and CD45RA-negative memory subsets, the CD4+ cells were split. The germline CDR1 and CDR2 sequences are MDHEN and SYDVKM. V was cut by 2 bases and J by 3 bases, with 13 bases left in between. The length of the CDR3 is 15 residues. The sequencing input was naive CD4+ T cells from PBMCs. Subset specified: CD45RA+ positively selected. The genes are TRBV28 and TRBJ1-2, with D hard to call. The TCR originated in a man younger than 35 in good health. Some clones in this sample may be carry-over from other donors' samples. The CDR3 region is CASSLIGVKDYGYTF. The CDR3 nucleotides read TGTGCCAGCAGTTTAATTGGGGTCAAGGACTATGGCTACACCTTC.